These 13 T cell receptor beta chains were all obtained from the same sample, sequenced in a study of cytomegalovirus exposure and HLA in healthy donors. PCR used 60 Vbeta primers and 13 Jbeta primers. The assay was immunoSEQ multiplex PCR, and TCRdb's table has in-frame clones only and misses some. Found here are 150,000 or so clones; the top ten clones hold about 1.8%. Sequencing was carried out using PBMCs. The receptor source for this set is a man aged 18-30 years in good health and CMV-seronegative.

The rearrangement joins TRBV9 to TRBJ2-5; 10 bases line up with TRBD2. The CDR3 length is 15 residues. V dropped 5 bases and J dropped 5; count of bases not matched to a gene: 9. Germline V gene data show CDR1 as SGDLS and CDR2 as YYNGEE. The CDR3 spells CASRLTLAGDETQYF. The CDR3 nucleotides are TGTGCCAGCAGGCTCACCCTAGCGGGAGATGAGACCCAGTACTTC.

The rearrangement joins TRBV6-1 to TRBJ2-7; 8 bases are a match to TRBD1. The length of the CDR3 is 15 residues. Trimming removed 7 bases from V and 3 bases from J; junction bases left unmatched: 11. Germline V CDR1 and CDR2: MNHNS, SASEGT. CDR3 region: CASINRDRRDYEQYF. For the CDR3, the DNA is TGTGCCAGCATCAACCGGGACAGGAGGGACTACGAGCAGTACTTC.

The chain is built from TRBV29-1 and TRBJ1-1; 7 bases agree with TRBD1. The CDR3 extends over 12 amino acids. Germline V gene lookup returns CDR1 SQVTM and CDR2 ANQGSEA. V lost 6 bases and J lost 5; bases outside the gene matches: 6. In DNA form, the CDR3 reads TGCAGCGTGAGGACAGGCGTGACTGAAGCTTTCTTT. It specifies CSVRTGVTEAFF.

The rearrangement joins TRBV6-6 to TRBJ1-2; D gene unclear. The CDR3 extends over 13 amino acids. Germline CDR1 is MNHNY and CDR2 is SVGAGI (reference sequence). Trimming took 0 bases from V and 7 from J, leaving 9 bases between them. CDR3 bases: TGTGCCAGCAGTTACTCGGCGGGCGTTGGCTACACCTTC. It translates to CASSYSAGVGYTF.

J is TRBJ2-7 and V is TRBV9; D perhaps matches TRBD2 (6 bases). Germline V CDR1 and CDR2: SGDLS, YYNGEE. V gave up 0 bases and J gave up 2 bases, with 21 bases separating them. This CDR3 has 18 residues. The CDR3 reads CASSVVSPSGLQTYEQYF. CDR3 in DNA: TGTGCCAGCAGCGTAGTCTCACCCTCGGGACTGCAAACCTACGAGCAGTACTTC.

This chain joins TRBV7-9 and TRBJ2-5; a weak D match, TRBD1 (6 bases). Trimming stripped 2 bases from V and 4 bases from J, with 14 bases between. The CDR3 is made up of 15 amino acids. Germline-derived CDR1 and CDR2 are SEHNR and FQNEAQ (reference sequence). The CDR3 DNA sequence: TGTGCCAGCAGCTTAAGGACAGACCGACGAGAGACCCAGTACTTC. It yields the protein CASSLRTDRRETQYF.

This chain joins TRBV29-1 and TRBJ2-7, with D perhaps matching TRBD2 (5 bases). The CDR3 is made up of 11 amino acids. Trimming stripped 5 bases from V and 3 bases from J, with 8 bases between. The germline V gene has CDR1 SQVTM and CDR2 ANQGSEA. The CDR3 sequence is CSVRGLYEQYF. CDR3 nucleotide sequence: TGCAGCGTTCGCGGGCTCTACGAGCAGTACTTC.

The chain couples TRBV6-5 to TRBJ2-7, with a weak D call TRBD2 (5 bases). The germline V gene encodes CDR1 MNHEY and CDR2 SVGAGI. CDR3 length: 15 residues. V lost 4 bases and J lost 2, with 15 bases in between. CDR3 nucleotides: TGTGCCAGCAGTTTCATGGACTTACTCCCCTACGAGCAGTACTTC. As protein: CASSFMDLLPYEQYF.

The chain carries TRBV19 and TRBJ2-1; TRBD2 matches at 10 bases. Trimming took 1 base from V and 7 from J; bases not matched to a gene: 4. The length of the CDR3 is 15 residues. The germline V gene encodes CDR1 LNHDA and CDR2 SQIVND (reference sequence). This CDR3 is CASSIVAGGKNEQFF. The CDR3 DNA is TGTGCCAGTAGTATAGTAGCGGGGGGTAAAAATGAGCAGTTCTTC.

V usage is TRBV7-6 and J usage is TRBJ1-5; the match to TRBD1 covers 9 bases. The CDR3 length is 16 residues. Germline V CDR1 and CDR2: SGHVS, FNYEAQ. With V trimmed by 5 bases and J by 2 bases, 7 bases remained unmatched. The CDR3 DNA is TGTGCCAGCAGCCCTACGGACAGGGGAGGCAATCAGCCCCAGCATTTT. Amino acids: CASSPTDRGGNQPQHF. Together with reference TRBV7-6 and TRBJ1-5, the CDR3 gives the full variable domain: GAGVSQSPRYKVTKRGQDVALRCDPISGHVSLYWYRQALGQGPEFLTYFNYEAQQDKSGLPNDRFSAERPEGSISTLTIQRTEQRDSAMYRCASSPTDRGGNQPQHFGDGTRLSIL.

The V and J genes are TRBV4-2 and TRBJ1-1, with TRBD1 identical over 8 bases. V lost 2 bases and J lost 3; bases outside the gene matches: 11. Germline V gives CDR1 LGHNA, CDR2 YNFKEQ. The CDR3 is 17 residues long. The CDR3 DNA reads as TGTGCCAGCAGCCAACCTTCAGGGGGCCCAGGGGACACTGAAGCTTTCTTT. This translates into CASSQPSGGPGDTEAFF.

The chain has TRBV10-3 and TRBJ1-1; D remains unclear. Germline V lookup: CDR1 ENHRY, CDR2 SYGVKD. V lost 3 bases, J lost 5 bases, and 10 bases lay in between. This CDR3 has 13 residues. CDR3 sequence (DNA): TGTGCCATCAGTGATTCCCAGGTAACTGAAGCTTTCTTT. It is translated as CAISDSQVTEAFF.

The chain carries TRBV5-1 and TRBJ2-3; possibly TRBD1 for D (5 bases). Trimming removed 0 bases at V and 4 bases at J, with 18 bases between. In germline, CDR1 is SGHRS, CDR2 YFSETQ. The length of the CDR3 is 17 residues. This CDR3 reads CASSLGRTAGYADTQYF. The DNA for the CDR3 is TGCGCCAGCAGCTTGGGCAGGACGGCAGGGTATGCAGATACGCAGTATTTT. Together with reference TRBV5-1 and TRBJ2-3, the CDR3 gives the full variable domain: KAGVTQTPRYLIKTRGQQVTLSCSPISGHRSVSWYQQTPGQGLQFLFEYFSETQRNKGNFPGRFSGRQFSNSRSEMNVSTLELGDSALYLCASSLGRTAGYADTQYFGPGTRLTVL.